A single sample gave rise to the 8 T cell receptor beta chains below, sequenced in a study of metastatic and nonmetastatic thyroid tumors. From the PCR reads, TCRdb re-called clones with MiXCR. Of around 34,000 clones in the sample, about 19% were seen once. Patients had received no treatment of any kind before thyroid surgery. Sequencing used blood. All receptors come from a female donor with papillary thyroid cancer or a benign thyroid nodule (not recorded which). Some clones in this sample may be carry-over from other donors' samples.

This clone was observed many times. The rearrangement uses TRBV5-1 and TRBJ1-1; TRBD1 might be the D (5 bases). This CDR3 has 16 residues. V shed 1 base and J shed 4 bases, with 17 bases lying between them. Per germline, CDR1 SGHRS and CDR2 YFSETQ. CDR3 nucleotide sequence: TGCGCCAGCAGCTTGAGCGCAGGGTTTGGGGGCACTGAAGCTTTCTTT. Its translation: CASSLSAGFGGTEAFF.

This chain links TRBV27 with TRBJ2-1; possible D gene TRBD2, 7 bases. The CDR3 runs 18 residues. Trimming removed 5 bases from V and 5 bases from J, with 25 bases in between. Per the germline V gene, CDR1 is MNHEY and CDR2 is SMNVEV (reference sequence). DNA for the CDR3: TGTGCCAGCAGTGAGGGGGGAGGGCGCGGGAGATCCCACAATGAGCAGTTCTTC. Its translation: CASSEGGGRGRSHNEQFF.

The rearrangement uses TRBV30 and TRBJ2-2, with 10 nucleotides matching TRBD1. V lost 2 bases, J lost 8 bases, and 8 bases stayed unmatched. Germline CDR1 is GTSNPN and CDR2 is SVGIG (reference sequence). The CDR3 covers 15 residues. This chain's CDR3 is CAWSNTGTGAGELFF. CDR3 bases: TGTGCCTGGAGTAACACCGGGACAGGGGCGGGGGAGCTGTTTTTT.

Here the CDR3 DNA reads TGTGCCAGCTCAGCCTTTAGCGGGAGCTCGTACGAGCAGTACTTC. Protein product: CASSAFSGSSYEQYF. The chain employs TRBV18 and TRBJ2-7; 9 bases agree with TRBD2. CDR1 is KGHSH, CDR2 LQKENI, per germline. The ends lost 5 bases at V and 4 bases at J; junction bases unmatched: 9. This CDR3 spans 15 amino acids.

The rearrangement uses TRBV6-4 and TRBJ2-1; D unresolved. This CDR3 has 13 residues. Deletions cut 3 bases from V and 9 bases from J, with 12 bases between. Germline V lookup: CDR1 MRHNA, CDR2 SNTAGT. CDR3 loop: CASSDKPLGEQFF. The DNA for the CDR3 is TGTGCCAGCAGTGATAAGCCCCTGGGTGAGCAGTTCTTC.

This sequence joins TRBV6-9 and TRBJ2-7; 7 nucleotides match TRBD2. This CDR3 region has 14 residues. Trimming took 8 bases from V and 6 from J; bases not matched to a gene: 13. The V gene's germline CDR1 is MNHGY and CDR2 SVAAGI. CDR3 sequence reads: CASYRRGERGEQYF. The CDR3 nucleotides read TGTGCCAGCTACCGCCGGGGGGAACGGGGCGAGCAGTACTTC.

This clone was counted at least ten times. The chain has TRBV5-1 and TRBJ2-7, with 7 bases aligning to TRBD2. V shed 1 base and J 3 bases; nucleotides not matched to a gene: 4. The germline CDR1 and CDR2 sequences are SGHRS and YFSETQ. This CDR3 spans 14 amino acids. CDR3: CASSLQRGRYEQYF. For the CDR3, the DNA is TGCGCCAGCAGCTTGCAGCGGGGACGCTACGAGCAGTACTTC.

The chain employs TRBV6-1 and TRBJ2-7; D not resolved. Per germline, CDR1 MNHNS and CDR2 SASEGT. Between the trimmed V and J ends, which lost 7 bases and 1 base, there was a span of 5 bases. This CDR3 has 11 residues. In nucleotides, the CDR3 is TGTGCCAGCATGGTTTCCTACGAGCAGTACTTC. Its protein is CASMVSYEQYF.